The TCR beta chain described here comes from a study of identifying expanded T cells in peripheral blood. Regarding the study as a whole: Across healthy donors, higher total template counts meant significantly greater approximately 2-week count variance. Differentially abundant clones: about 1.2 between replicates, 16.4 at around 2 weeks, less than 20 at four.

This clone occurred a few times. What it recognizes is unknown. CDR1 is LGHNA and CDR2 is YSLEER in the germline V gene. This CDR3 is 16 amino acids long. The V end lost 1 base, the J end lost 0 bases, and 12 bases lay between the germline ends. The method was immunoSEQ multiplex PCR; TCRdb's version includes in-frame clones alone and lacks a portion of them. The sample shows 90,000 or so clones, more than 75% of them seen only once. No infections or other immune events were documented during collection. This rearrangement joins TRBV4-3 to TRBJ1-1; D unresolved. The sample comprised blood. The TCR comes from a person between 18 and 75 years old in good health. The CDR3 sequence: CASSQAFGGMNTEAFF. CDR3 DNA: TGCGCCAGCAGCCAAGCTTTCGGCGGTATGAACACTGAAGCTTTCTTT.